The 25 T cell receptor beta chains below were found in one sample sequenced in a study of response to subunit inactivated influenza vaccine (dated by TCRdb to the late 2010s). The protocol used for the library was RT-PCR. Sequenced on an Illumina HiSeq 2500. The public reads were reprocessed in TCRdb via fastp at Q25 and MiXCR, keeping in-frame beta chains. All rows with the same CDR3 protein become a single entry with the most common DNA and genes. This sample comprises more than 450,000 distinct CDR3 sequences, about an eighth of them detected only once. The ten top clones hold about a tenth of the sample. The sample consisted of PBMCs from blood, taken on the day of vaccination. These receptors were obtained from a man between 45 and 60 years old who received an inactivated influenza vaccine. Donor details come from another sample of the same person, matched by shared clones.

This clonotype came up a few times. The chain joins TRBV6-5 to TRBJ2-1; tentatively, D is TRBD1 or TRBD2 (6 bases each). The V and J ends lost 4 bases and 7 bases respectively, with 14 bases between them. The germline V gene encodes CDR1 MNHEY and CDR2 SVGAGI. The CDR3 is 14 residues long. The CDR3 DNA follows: TGTGCCAGCAGTTTGGGGGGCCCGCTAAATGAGCAGTTCTTC. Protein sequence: CASSLGGPLNEQFF.

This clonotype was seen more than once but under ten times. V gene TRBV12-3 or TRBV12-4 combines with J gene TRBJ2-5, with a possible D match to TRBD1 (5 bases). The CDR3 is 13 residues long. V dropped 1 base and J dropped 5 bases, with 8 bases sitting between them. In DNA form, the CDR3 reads TGTGCCAGCAGTTTAGACAGGTGGGAGACCCAGTACTTC. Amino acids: CASSLDRWETQYF.

Here the CDR3 reads CASSPSTGSYEQYF. CDR3 DNA sequence: TGTGCCAGTAGCCCCAGCACAGGGTCCTACGAGCAGTACTTC. The chain carries TRBV19 and TRBJ2-7; possible D gene TRBD1, 6 bases. The CDR3 has 14 amino acids. Germline V gives CDR1 LNHDA, CDR2 SQIVND (reference sequence). Trimming took off 6 bases at V and 1 base at J, with 13 bases between the two ends.

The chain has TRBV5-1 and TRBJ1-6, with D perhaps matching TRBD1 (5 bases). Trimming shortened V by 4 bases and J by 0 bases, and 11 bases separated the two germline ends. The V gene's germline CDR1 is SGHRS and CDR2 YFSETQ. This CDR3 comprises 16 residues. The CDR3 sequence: CASSGGLHSYNSPLHF. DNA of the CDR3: TGCGCCAGCAGCGGGGGACTCCACTCCTATAATTCACCCCTCCACTTT.

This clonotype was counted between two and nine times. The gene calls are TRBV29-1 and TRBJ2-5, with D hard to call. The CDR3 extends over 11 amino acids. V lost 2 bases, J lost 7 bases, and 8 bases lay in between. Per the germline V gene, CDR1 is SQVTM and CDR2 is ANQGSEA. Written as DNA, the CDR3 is TGCAGCGTTGAACCCCACGGGACCCAGTACTTC. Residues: CSVEPHGTQYF.

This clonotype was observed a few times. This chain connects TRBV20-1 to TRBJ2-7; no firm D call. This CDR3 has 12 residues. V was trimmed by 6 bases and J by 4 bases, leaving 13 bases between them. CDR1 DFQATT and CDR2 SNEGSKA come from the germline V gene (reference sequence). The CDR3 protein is CSAGILVYEQYF. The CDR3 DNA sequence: TGCAGTGCCGGAATTTTAGTTTACGAGCAGTACTTC.

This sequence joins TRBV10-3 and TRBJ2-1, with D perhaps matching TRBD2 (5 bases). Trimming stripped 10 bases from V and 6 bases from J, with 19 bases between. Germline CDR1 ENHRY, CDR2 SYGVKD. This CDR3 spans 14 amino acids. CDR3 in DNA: TGTGCCACCCGGGGTGACGCCCGAGGCAATGAGCAGTTCTTC. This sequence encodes CATRGDARGNEQFF.

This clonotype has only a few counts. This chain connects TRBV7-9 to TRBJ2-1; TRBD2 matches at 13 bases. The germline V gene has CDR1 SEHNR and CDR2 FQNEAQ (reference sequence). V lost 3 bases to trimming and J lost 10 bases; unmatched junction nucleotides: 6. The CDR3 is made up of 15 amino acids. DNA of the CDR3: TGTGCCAGCAGCTTTGGACTAGCGGGAGAATTGGAGCAGTTCTTC. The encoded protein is CASSFGLAGELEQFF.

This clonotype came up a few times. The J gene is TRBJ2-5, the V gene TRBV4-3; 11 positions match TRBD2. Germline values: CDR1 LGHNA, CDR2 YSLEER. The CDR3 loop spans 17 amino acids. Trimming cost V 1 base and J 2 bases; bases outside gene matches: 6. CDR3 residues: CASSQGLAGPAQETQYF. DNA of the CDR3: TGCGCCAGCAGCCAAGGACTAGCGGGACCAGCACAAGAGACCCAGTACTTC.

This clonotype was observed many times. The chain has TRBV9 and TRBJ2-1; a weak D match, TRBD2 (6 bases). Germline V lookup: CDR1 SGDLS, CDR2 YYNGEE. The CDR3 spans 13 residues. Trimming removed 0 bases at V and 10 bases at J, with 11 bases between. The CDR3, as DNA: TGTGCCAGCAGCGTAGGGAGCAGCGGGGAGCAGTTCTTC. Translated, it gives CASSVGSSGEQFF.

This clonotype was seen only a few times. The CDR3 spells CSASPQASWETQYF. DNA for the CDR3: TGCAGTGCTAGTCCCCAGGCTAGTTGGGAGACCCAGTACTTC. The chain has TRBV20-1 and TRBJ2-5; D is uncertain. V was clipped by 3 bases and J by 5 bases, with 16 bases between them. The CDR3 extends over 14 amino acids. Per germline, CDR1 DFQATT and CDR2 SNEGSKA (reference sequence).

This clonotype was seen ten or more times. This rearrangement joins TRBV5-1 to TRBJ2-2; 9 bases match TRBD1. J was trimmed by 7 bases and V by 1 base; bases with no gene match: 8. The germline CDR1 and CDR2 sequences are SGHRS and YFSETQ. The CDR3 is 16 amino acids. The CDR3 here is CASSLSGQGRGGELFF. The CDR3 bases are TGCGCCAGCAGCTTGAGTGGACAGGGGAGAGGCGGGGAGCTGTTTTTT.

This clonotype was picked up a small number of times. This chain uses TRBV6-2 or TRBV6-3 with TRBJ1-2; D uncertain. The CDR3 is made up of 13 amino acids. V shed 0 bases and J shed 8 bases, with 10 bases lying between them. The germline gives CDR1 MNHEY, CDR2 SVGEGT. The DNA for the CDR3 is TGTGCCAGCAGTTACTCGACGGGAATCGGCTACACCTTC. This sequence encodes CASSYSTGIGYTF.

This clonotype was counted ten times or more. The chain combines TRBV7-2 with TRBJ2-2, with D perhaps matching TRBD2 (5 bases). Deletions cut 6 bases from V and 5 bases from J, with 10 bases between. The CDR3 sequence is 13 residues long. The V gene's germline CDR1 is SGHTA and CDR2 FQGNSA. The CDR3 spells CASSFRETGELFF. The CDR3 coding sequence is TGTGCCAGCAGTTTTAGGGAGACCGGGGAGCTGTTTTTT.

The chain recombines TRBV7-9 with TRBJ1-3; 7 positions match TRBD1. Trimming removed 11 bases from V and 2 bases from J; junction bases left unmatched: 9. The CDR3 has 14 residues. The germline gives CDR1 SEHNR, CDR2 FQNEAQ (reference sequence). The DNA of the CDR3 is TGTGCCGGAAGACAGGGAGCGACTGGAAACACCATATATTTT. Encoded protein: CAGRQGATGNTIYF.

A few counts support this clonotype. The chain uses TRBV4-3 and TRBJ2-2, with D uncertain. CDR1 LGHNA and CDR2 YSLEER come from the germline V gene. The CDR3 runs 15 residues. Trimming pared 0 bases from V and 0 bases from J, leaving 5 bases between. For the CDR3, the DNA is TGCGCCAGCAGCCAAGATTTTCCGAACACCGGGGAGCTGTTTTTT. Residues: CASSQDFPNTGELFF.

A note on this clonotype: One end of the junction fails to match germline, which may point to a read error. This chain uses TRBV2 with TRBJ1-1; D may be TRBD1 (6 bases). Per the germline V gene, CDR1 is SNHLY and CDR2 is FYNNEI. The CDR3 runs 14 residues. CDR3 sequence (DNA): TGTGCCAGCAGTGAAAGAGGGGGGAACGCTGAAGCTTTCTTT. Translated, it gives CASSERGGNAEAFF.

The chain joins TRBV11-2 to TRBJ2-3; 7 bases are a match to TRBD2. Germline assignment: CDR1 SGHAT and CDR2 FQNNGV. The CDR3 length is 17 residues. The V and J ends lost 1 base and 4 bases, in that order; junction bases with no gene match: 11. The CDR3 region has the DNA TGTGCCAGCAGCTTAGGTGTGGGCCCTGGGAGGGCAGATACGCAGTATTTT. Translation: CASSLGVGPGRADTQYF.

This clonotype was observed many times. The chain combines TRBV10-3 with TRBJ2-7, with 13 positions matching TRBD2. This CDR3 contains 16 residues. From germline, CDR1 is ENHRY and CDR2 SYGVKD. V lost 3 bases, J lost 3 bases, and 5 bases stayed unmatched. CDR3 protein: CAISDSRTSGSYEQYF. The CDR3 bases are TGTGCCATCAGTGATTCAAGGACTAGCGGGAGCTACGAGCAGTACTTC.

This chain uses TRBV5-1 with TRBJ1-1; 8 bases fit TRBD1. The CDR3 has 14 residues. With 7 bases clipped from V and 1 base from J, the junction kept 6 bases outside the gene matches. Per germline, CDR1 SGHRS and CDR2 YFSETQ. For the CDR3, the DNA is TGCGCCAGCGGACCCGGGACAGGGAACACTGAAGCTTTCTTT. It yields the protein CASGPGTGNTEAFF.

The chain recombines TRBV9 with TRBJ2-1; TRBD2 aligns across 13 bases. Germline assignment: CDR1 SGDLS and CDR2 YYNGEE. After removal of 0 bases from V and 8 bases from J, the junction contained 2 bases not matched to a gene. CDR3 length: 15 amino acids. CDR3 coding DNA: TGTGCCAGCAGCGTAGGGACTAGCGGGAGCTATGAGCAGTTCTTC. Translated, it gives CASSVGTSGSYEQFF.

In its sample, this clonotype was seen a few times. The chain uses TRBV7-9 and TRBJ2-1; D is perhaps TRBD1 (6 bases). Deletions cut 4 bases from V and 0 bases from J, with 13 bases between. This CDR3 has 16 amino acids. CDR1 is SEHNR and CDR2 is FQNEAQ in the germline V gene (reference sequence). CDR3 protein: CASSSGTPLSYNEQFF. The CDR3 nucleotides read TGTGCCAGCAGCTCAGGGACACCCCTCTCCTACAATGAGCAGTTCTTC.

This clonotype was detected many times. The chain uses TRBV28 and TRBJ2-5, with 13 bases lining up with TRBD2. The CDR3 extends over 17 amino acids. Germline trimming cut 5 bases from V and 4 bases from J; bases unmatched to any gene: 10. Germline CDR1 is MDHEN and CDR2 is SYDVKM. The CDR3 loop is CASSVKGGLAGLETQYF. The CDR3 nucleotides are TGTGCCAGCAGTGTTAAGGGGGGACTAGCGGGGTTAGAGACCCAGTACTTC. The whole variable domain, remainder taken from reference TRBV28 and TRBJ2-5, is DVKVTQSSRYLVKRTGEKVFLECVQDMDHENMFWYRQDPGLGLRLIYFSYDVKMKEKGDIPEGYSVSREKKERFSLILESASTNQTSMYLCASSVKGGLAGLETQYFGPGTRLLVL.

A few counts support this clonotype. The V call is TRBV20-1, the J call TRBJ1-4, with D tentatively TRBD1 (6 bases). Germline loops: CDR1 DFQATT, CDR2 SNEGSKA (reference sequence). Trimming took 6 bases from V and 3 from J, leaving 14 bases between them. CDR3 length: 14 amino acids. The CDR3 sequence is CSATPTGPNEKLFF. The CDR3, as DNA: TGCAGTGCCACCCCGACAGGCCCTAATGAAAAACTGTTTTTT.

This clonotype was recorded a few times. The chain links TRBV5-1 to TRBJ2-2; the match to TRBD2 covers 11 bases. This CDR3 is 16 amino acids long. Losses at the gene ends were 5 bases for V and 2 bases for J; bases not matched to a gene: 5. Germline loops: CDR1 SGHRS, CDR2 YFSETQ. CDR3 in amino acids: CASSQLAGVNTGELFF. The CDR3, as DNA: TGCGCCAGCAGTCAACTAGCGGGGGTAAACACCGGGGAGCTGTTTTTT.